This T cell receptor (beta chain) is from a study of control samples from healthy donors and cancer patients. CDR1 is SGHRS, CDR2 YFSETQ, per germline. The CDR3 contains 16 residues. With V trimmed by 4 bases and J by 1 base, 6 bases remained unmatched. The table came from immunoSEQ multiplex PCR; TCRdb's copy has only in-frame clones and leaves some out. Of about 140,000 clones listed, about 90% are singletons. This clone has a handful of counts. The clonotype comes from a young man in good health. This sequence joins TRBV5-1 and TRBJ2-2; 8 bases line up with TRBD1. The material sequenced was blood. The CDR3 bases are TGCGCCAGCAGCCTCCCCGGGACAGGGAACACCGGGGAGCTGTTTTTT. Amino acid sequence: CASSLPGTGNTGELFF.